The text below deals with one TCR beta chain. Its antigen is unknown. This entry comes from a study of cytomegalovirus exposure and HLA in healthy donors. The CDR3 runs 15 residues. The germline V gene has CDR1 SEHNR and CDR2 FQNEAQ (reference sequence). V lost 1 base to trimming and J lost 5 bases, with 12 bases between them. PCR involved 60 Vbeta and 13 Jbeta primers. Method: immunoSEQ multiplex PCR; TCRdb's copy keeps in-frame clones and lacks some. The profile shows some 98,000 clones, under 75% of them singletons. The study's findings and limits: Fewer N-insertions than the approximately 680-donor mean were reportedly shown by an Asian-associated ancestry cluster in a later analysis.

The sample comprised PBMCs. This chain connects TRBV7-9 to TRBJ1-5, with D perhaps matching TRBD1 (5 bases). The source of this sequence is a man over 45 in good health and CMV-seronegative. In nucleotides, the CDR3 is TGTGCCAGCAGCTTAGGTACAGGTCGGGATCAGCCCCAGCATTTT. It translates to CASSLGTGRDQPQHF.